This T cell receptor (beta chain) was captured by sequencing in a study of cytomegalovirus exposure and HLA in healthy donors (dated by TCRdb to about 2017). About the study as a whole: According to an earlier analysis of 550 to 750 of the donors, 150 million to 200 million T cells yielded 90 million to 130 million unique TCR beta sequences and approximately 280 Gb of sequence data. Typing coverage varied by locus: roughly 620-640 donors for A, B, C, DRB1 and DQB1; more than 500 for DQA1; around 610 for DPA1; approximately 450 for DPB1. An earlier analysis of 587 of the donors used high-throughput TCR beta sequencing to judge whether each TCR beta V gene segment behaved as functional or pseudogenic. In a later genetic analysis, genome-wide SNP genotypes for about 65% of the 666 donors were used, and that subset was treated as a discovery cohort. Donor age, sex, ethnicity and CMV serostatus were collected together with the repertoire data. A later analysis re-analyzed previously published TCR beta repertoires from about 730 donors and added high-resolution HLA genotyping to study TCR occurrence patterns. Class I and class II HLA loci were covered by the typing at four-digit resolution. Of the approximately 400 genotyped donors, 81% were placed in the genetic ancestry cluster associated with self-reported Caucasian donors. The study aimed to test whether signatures of past pathogen exposure could be identified by cataloging public T cell receptors. A separate validation cohort of roughly 130 different subjects was used in addition to the roughly 700-subject first cohort. All discovery cohort repertoires had been generated on a single sequencing platform. High-throughput TCR immunosequencing, statistical association of individual TCRs with disease status, and machine learning were combined to predict cytomegalovirus infection status. Rather than using new phenotypic data, the later analysis identified candidate immune exposures from TCR beta sequences and from how often those sequences occurred across donors. Roughly five DR-DQ haplotypes were treated as single units for association and clustering because of strong linkage in the cohort. The T cell repertoires of around 730 subjects were profiled by immunosequencing and related to cytomegalovirus serostatus. Among 300 to 500 genotyped donors of the cohort, an average of roughly 230,000 unique TCR beta nucleotide sequences was sequenced per donor, of which 15% to 20% were non-productive. Around 330 gigabases of sequencing data and around 85 million unique TCR sequences made up an early release that covered approximately 620 HLA-typed donors. Results the study describes overall, beyond this receptor: An association between a missense DCLRE1C variant and V-gene and J-gene trimming of TCR beta chains was found in a later genetic analysis and replicated in an independent cohort. According to a later analysis, parvovirus B19, influenza, CMV and Epstein-Barr virus appeared linked to several top co-occurrence clusters. Linkage disequilibrium might explain the correlated functional status among segregating V segments, but an unknown experimental factor could not be ruled out. An earlier analysis of around 600 of the donors showed that most TCR beta V segments appeared in productive rearrangements either about 87% or about 30% of the time, which broadly matched IMGT annotations. The cohort was sequenced for TCR beta chains only, and without alpha or paired-chain data the features that could be detected were limited. In a later analysis, HLA-associated TCR beta chains showed more clonal expansion and lower generation probabilities than non-associated chains that were equally common. A cluster of highly shared sequence variants was judged likely to represent a technical artifact of the sequencing pipeline. A later analysis associated 15,000 or so TCR beta sequences with specific HLA alleles at a false discovery rate of 0.05. The study listed 150 to 200 TCR beta chains as associated with cytomegalovirus. Compared with the 666-donor mean, donors in an Asian-associated ancestry cluster had fewer N-insertions in productive TCRs, according to a later genetic analysis. In a later analysis, most CMV-associated TCR beta chains were found to appear HLA-restricted, with HLA associations seemingly driven largely by CMV exposure. Because counts were too low, under 20 rarely observed V segments, including chromosome 9 orphons, were left out of the earlier analysis of 587 of the donors. Immune exposure information for the cohort was limited to CMV serostatus. Assigning TCR associations to individual alleles was difficult when HLA alleles, especially DR and DQ, strongly co-occurred. A further reported finding was that TCR beta sequences accurately predicted the HLA-A and HLA-B alleles for most subjects in the first cohort. Because the 87-base-pair reads could not distinguish some IMGT-functional V segments, including TRBV6-2 and TRBV6-3, those segments were excluded. A later analysis found that TCR association rates varied across HLA loci, with DRB1 alleles showing the most associated TCRs and HLA-C alleles the fewest. In vitro tests confirmed that a few of the cytomegalovirus-associated TCR beta chains recognize cytomegalovirus antigens. Most TCR sequences were observed very rarely across donors, whereas some public TCRs were present in many individuals. Roughly uniform sequencing depth across donors was assumed in presence/absence analyses, although this assumption may not hold. Because HLA typing was missing for some donors at each locus, association tests included only the typed subset. Cytomegalovirus status was reported to be diagnosed by the classifier with high specificity and sensitivity in both the original and validation cohorts. According to the authors, the approach could potentially be generalized to other disease states and immunological phenotypes.

From the cysteine through the phenylalanine, the CDR3 covers 13 amino acids. CDR3 DNA is the only sequence kept; it has 39 bases, read in frame from the first base. The junction shows trimming of 1 base on V and 10 bases on J, plus 9 bases between the germline ends. The germline V gene specifies SGHRS as CDR1 and YFSETQ as CDR2. Comments on this clone: Its specific antigen is unknown. Nothing much larger sits one base from this clone, and base qualities are not available.

The cohort comprised fewer than 700 healthy bone marrow donors. At the time of sampling, every cohort member was nominally healthy, though immune exposures that went unrecorded were likely present. The donor tested CMV seropositive and was one of the 289 seropositive cohort members. A peripheral blood sample was provided by each donor, and peripheral blood mononuclear cells were used for TCR beta sequencing. The Qiagen DNeasy Blood Extraction Kit was used to extract genomic DNA from the blood cell samples. Library preparation used the immunoSEQ multiplex PCR assay. The multiplex PCR relied on a mix of 60 forward primers for TCR Vbeta segments and 13 reverse primers for TCR Jbeta segments. A multiplex PCR assay on genomic DNA amplified the CDR3 region of rearranged TCR beta genes. Amplified TCR beta libraries were sequenced as 87-base-pair reads on the Illumina HiSeq System. Under the source paper's analysis protocol: A later analysis tallied tens of millions of unique TCR beta chains across the 666 repertoires, and about 12 million of those chains were shared by two or more donors. Raw reads were error-corrected and collapsed into unique sequences with a nearest-neighbor algorithm that merged closely related sequences to remove PCR and sequencing errors. To assign V, D and J gene segments, CDR3 sequences were aligned to IMGT reference sequences. For a sequence to be retained, at least a six-nucleotide match to both a V gene segment and a J gene segment was required. Rearrangements were classified as productive when the CDR3 lacked stop codons and remained in frame with V and J, and all other rearrangements were classified as non-productive. Following IMGT convention, CDR3 was defined as the stretch from the second conserved V-encoded cysteine to the conserved J-encoded phenylalanine. In an earlier analysis of around 600 of the donors, sequences lacking an unambiguous match to a single V gene segment were excluded. An earlier analysis of 587 of the donors classified V segments as functional when productive rearrangements were above 56.7% and as segregating when the standard deviation between donors was above 5%. A statistical classification framework was developed to diagnose cytomegalovirus status using the catalog of TCR beta chain sequences. V and J gene assignment, in a later analysis, came from comparing TCR nucleotide sequences with IMGT/GENE-DB human TR gene sequences. A later analysis assigned CDR3 sequences and most-parsimonious VDJ recombination scenarios with the TCRdist pipeline. A later analysis defined each TCR beta chain by its CDR3 amino acid sequence plus V-gene family, and excluded reads lacking a unique V-gene family. As a way to deal with suspected cross-contamination and a sequencing artifact, a later analysis dropped hundreds of nucleotide sequences that were highly shared and had low generation probability. A later analysis calculated a clonal expansion index for each public chain from normalized within-repertoire ranks of inferred template counts. A later analysis computed generation probabilities with a VDJ recombination model fitted to out-of-frame rearrangements, and checked the results against IGoR. In a later analysis, hypergeometric tests were used to score TCR-TCR, TCR-HLA and TCR-CMV co-occurrence, with a repertoire-size bias correction applied to TCR pairs. To estimate false discovery rates, a later analysis permuted the HLA or CMV assignments 20 times. In a later analysis, co-occurring TCRs were grouped with DBSCAN, and TCRdist sequence similarity was added when clustering was performed within HLA-allele-positive subsets. For co-occurrence clustering, repertoires with fewer than 30,000 or more than 120,000 public chains were excluded, along with roughly 5 repertoires with anomalous nucleotide sharing. This immuneACCESS table, as held by TCRdb, lists in-frame sequences with V and J called but not all clones. Of the missing ones, under half trace to an unresolved V gene in checked studies; the others have no known cause. The DNA was the basis for D and trimming; V, J and clone size are from that table. In this sample the table shows over 130,000 clones, about 60% of which occur a single time. The ten biggest clones cover roughly 7% of the sample.

This TCR derives from a woman in her sixties in good health and CMV-seropositive. The chain is encoded by TRBV5-1 joined to TRBJ1-6, and TRBD1 may be the D gene, going by 5 matching bases. The sequenced sample consisted of PBMCs. The base sequence is TGCGCCAGCAGCTTGAGCAGGGTCTCACCCCTCCACTTT. It specifies CASSLSRVSPLHF.